Listed below are T cell receptor beta chains from one sample, sequenced in a study of blood T cell repertoires in COVID-19. Clones were read by immunoSEQ multiplex PCR, and TCRdb kept only the in-frame ones, dropping some. The sample consists of about 29,000 clones, roughly 83% of them appearing once. What was sequenced was peripheral blood. The receptors originated from an elderly man with active COVID-19. The conserved cysteine and the conserved F or W are not part of the CDR3 here. The D gene is left open where the match is weak. Clone size, where shown, is once, few, many, or a class for clones that have expanded.

d_call	v_call	j_call	cdr3_length	clone_size	cdr3_aa
TRBD1	TRBV2	TRBJ2-3	11	.	ASRDRGQDTQY
.	TRBV7-2	TRBJ1-3	13	.	ASSLGTPSGNTIY
.	TRBV6-6	TRBJ1-2	12	medium-sized	ASTQSTGVYGYT
TRBD1	TRBV6-5	TRBJ2-7	12	.	ATSPDRGTYEQY
TRBD2	TRBV2	TRBJ2-1	12	.	ASTKGLGYNEQF
TRBD1	TRBV5-4	TRBJ2-3	14	.	TSSPGGGTGVDTQY
.	TRBV7-9	TRBJ2-5	12	few	ASSWDSGVETQY
.	TRBV30	TRBJ1-5	14	.	AWSFSAAYSNQPQH
.	TRBV18	TRBJ1-5	13	.	ASSLTADRNQPQH
TRBD1	TRBV19	TRBJ2-6	16	.	ASSISGTGGWSANVLT
.	TRBV19	TRBJ1-3	13	.	ASSPRLISGNTIY
TRBD2	TRBV10-2	TRBJ2-5	12	.	ASRGSGGAETQY
.	TRBV2	TRBJ2-5	13	.	ASTGGRRGGETQY
TRBD1	TRBV15	TRBJ2-1	15	few	ATSRVPPGTGDNEQF
.	TRBV18	TRBJ1-1	13	.	ASSPPHRANTEAF
.	TRBV10-3	TRBJ2-7	12	.	AIRDPGFSYEQY
TRBD2	TRBV27	TRBJ2-1	13	.	ASSLERGGHNEQF
.	TRBV3-1/TRBV3-2	TRBJ2-5	14	.	ASSQVWGSTQETQY
.	TRBV5-6	TRBJ2-7	12	.	ASSLGGSSYEQY